This T cell receptor beta chain was recorded in a study of beta chain features in type 1 diabetes. Study observations and caveats: Still unanswered here is whether HLA type influences TCRB rearrangement. Patients with Type 1 diabetes showed moderately but significantly shorter TCRB CDR3s in all four CD4+ subsets.

Reverse transcribing all isolated RNA meant expressed TCRB transcripts were sequenced. Profiled with immunoSEQ multiplex PCR; TCRdb holds only in-frame clones, not every one. The sample holds about 650,000 clones, around 12% seen once. As concerns this clone: What it recognizes is unknown.

V was pared by 7 bases and J by 5 bases, with 18 bases between. CDR1 and CDR2 (germline): GTSNPN, SVGIG (reference sequence). The CDR3 contains 15 residues. Staining for CD45RO/CCR7/CD25/CD127/CD95/CD27 allowed sorting of CD4+ naive, central memory, regulatory and stem cell-like memory cells. This clonotype originated in a man aged 25-45 years with type 1 diabetes. The sample was naive CD4+ T cells from blood. The gene calls are TRBV30 and TRBJ1-6; D may be TRBD1 (5 bases). In DNA, the CDR3 is TGTGCCTTAGAACTTGGGGCAGGGAATAATTCACCCCTCCACTTT. Encoded protein: CALELGAGNNSPLHF. The full variable domain, with the rest looked up from reference TRBV30 and TRBJ1-6, is SQTIHQWPATLVQPVGSPLSLECTVEGTSNPNLYWYRQAAGRGLQLLFYSVGIGQISSEVPQNLSASRPQDRQFILSSKKLLLSDSGFYLCALELGAGNNSPLHFGNGTRLTVT.